One and the same sample provided the 30 T cell receptor beta chains below, sequenced in a study of CD8+ T cells in alopecia areata. Sequencing relied on a cDNA template that was reverse transcribed from extracted RNA. The repertoire was sequenced with immunoSEQ multiplex PCR; TCRdb's copy has only in-frame clones and lacks some. The sample lists about 180,000 clones, just under 60% occurring once. Sequences were derived from CD4+ T cells sorted from blood, sampled at week 0. Receptor source: a human donor with alopecia areata.

This clone was observed a single time. The V and J genes are TRBV7-9 and TRBJ2-3; a weak D match, TRBD1 (5 bases). Trimming cost V 4 bases and J 4 bases, with 12 bases left between them. The CDR3 has 14 residues. Germline values: CDR1 SEHNR, CDR2 FQNEAQ (reference sequence). CDR3: CASSWGRRSDTQYF. As DNA, the CDR3 is TGTGCCAGCAGCTGGGGCAGGCGATCAGATACGCAGTATTTT.

V is TRBV6-5 and J is TRBJ1-2; TRBD1 is a possible D gene (6 bases). CDR1 and CDR2 (germline): MNHEY, SVGAGI. V was pared by 2 bases and J by 8 bases, with 18 bases between. The CDR3 sequence is 15 residues long. Written as DNA, the CDR3 is TGTGCCAGCAGTTACAAAACAACAGGGATAGGGGGCTACACCTTC. Encoded protein: CASSYKTTGIGGYTF.

The CDR3 bases are TGTGCCAGCAGCCCTCGAGGGGCGGGAGGCTACACCTTC. Amino acid sequence: CASSPRGAGGYTF. The V gene is TRBV7-2, the J gene TRBJ1-2, with D possibly matching TRBD1 (5 bases). Germline V gene sequence: CDR1 SGHTA, CDR2 FQGNSA. CDR3 size: 13 residues. The V gene lost 5 bases and the J gene lost 8 bases, with 15 bases spanning the gap.

This sequence joins TRBV5-1 and TRBJ1-1; D possibly corresponds to TRBD1 (5 bases). The germline gives CDR1 SGHRS, CDR2 YFSETQ. CDR3 length: 13 amino acids. The ends were cut back, 3 bases at V and 3 bases at J, with 9 bases in the middle. The CDR3 protein is CASSWRGDTEAFF. As DNA, the CDR3 is TGCGCCAGCAGCTGGCGGGGGGACACTGAAGCTTTCTTT.

V and J are TRBV18 and TRBJ1-2; 9 nucleotides match TRBD1. The J segment lost 10 bases and the V segment lost 4 bases, leaving 10 bases of the junction unmatched. This CDR3 contains 14 residues. The germline CDR1 and CDR2 sequences are KGHSH and LQKENI. The CDR3 is CASSRQGGDSLYTF. The CDR3 nucleotides are TGTGCCAGCTCACGACAGGGGGGTGATTCTCTCTACACCTTC.

This sequence joins TRBV7-9 and TRBJ2-5, with 13 bases that match TRBD2. Trimming removed 5 bases from V and 2 bases from J; junction bases left unmatched: 8. Germline lookup yields CDR1 SEHNR and CDR2 FQNEAQ (reference sequence). The CDR3 runs 17 residues. CDR3 bases: TGTGCCAGCAGCCCGACTAGCGGGGGGCCTAAGCAAGAGACCCAGTACTTC. It encodes CASSPTSGGPKQETQYF.

The chain joins TRBV4-2 to TRBJ1-5, with D unresolved. This CDR3 has 15 residues. CDR1 and CDR2 (germline): LGHNA, YNFKEQ. V gave up 6 bases and J gave up 5 bases, with 17 bases separating them. The CDR3 region has the DNA TGTGCCAGCAGTACTGGAGGATCCGTGGATCAGCCCCAGCATTTT. Translated, it gives CASSTGGSVDQPQHF.

This chain connects TRBV19 to TRBJ1-5; D not certain. V was shortened by 1 base and J by 1 base, with 11 bases between the two germline ends. CDR3 length: 16 residues. Germline V gene sequence: CDR1 LNHDA, CDR2 SQIVND (reference sequence). CDR3 region: CASSIAATRSNQPQHF. CDR3 nucleotides: TGTGCCAGTAGTATAGCGGCGACACGAAGCAATCAGCCCCAGCATTTT.

The V call is TRBV2, the J call TRBJ1-2; D gene uncertain. V was clipped by 4 bases and J by 1 base, with 13 bases between them. The CDR3 totals 15 residues. Germline loops: CDR1 SNHLY, CDR2 FYNNEI. The CDR3 bases are TGTGCCAGCAGTGTGGGGAGGATCCTTAACTATGGCTACACCTTC. Translated, it gives CASSVGRILNYGYTF. Full variable domain (rest looked up from reference TRBV2 and TRBJ1-2): EPEVTQTPSHQVTQMGQEVILRCVPISNHLYFYWYRQILGQKVEFLVSFYNNEISEKSEIFDDQFSVERPDGSNFTLKIRSTKLEDSAMYFCASSVGRILNYGYTFGSGTRLTVV.

This chain uses TRBV5-1 with TRBJ2-3, with D unresolved. V dropped 4 bases and J dropped 2 bases, with 8 bases sitting between them. The CDR3 spans 13 residues. Germline loops: CDR1 SGHRS, CDR2 YFSETQ. CDR3 region: CASSPPVTDTQYF. The CDR3 nucleotides read TGCGCCAGCAGCCCACCAGTCACAGATACGCAGTATTTT.

This clone appeared a few times. The rearrangement uses TRBV7-9 and TRBJ1-3, with D unresolved. The CDR3 spans 17 residues. Trimming took 5 bases from V and 0 from J, leaving 17 bases between them. Looked up from germline, CDR1 is SEHNR and CDR2 is FQNEAQ (reference sequence). The CDR3 here is CASSLRATGDSGNTIYF. The CDR3 nucleotides read TGTGCCAGCAGCCTCCGGGCCACCGGGGACTCTGGAAACACCATATATTTT.

This clone was counted a few times. The sample carries other DNA sequences with the same CDR3. V and J are TRBV9 and TRBJ1-2, with D perhaps matching TRBD1 (5 bases). Germline CDR1 SGDLS, CDR2 YYNGEE. With 2 bases removed from V and 6 bases from J, the gap between germline ends came to 8 bases. This CDR3 contains 12 residues. CDR3 region: CASSVQGDGYTF. The CDR3 bases are TGTGCCAGCAGCGTGCAGGGAGATGGCTACACCTTC.

The V and J genes are TRBV5-1 and TRBJ2-7; 7 bases fit TRBD2. With V trimmed by 0 bases and J by 6 bases, 9 bases remained unmatched. The germline gives CDR1 SGHRS, CDR2 YFSETQ. This CDR3 contains 15 residues. Here the CDR3 reads CASSLDGLGFGEQYF. CDR3 coding DNA: TGCGCCAGCAGCTTGGATGGACTAGGGTTCGGCGAGCAGTACTTC.

The J gene is TRBJ1-5, the V gene TRBV2, with 9 bases fitting TRBD1. This CDR3 is built from 15 residues. The V gene's germline CDR1 is SNHLY and CDR2 FYNNEI. The V and J ends lost 4 bases and 6 bases, in that order; junction bases with no gene match: 7. The CDR3 region has the DNA TGTGCCAGCAGTGCACCACCGGGACAGGGTCAGCCCCAGCATTTT. Translating it yields CASSAPPGQGQPQHF.

V gene TRBV5-6 combines with J gene TRBJ1-6; 10 bases are a match to TRBD1. V trimming: 4 bases; J trimming: 9 bases; junction bases outside the gene matches: 7. Germline-derived CDR1 and CDR2 are SGHDT and YYEEEE. This CDR3 is built from 15 residues. CDR3: CASSVTGGYGSPLHF. The CDR3 DNA is TGTGCCAGCAGCGTGACAGGGGGCTATGGTTCACCCCTCCACTTT.

This chain connects TRBV28 to TRBJ2-7; D unresolved. Trimming removed 10 bases at V and 3 bases at J, with 16 bases between. CDR1 is MDHEN and CDR2 is SYDVKM in the germline V gene. The CDR3 extends over 13 amino acids. CDR3 residues: CAIHFVGYYEQYF. In nucleotides, the CDR3 is TGTGCCATCCATTTCGTAGGGTACTACGAGCAGTACTTC. The variable domain in full, completed from reference TRBV28 and TRBJ2-7, reads DVKVTQSSRYLVKRTGEKVFLECVQDMDHENMFWYRQDPGLGLRLIYFSYDVKMKEKGDIPEGYSVSREKKERFSLILESASTNQTSMYLCAIHFVGYYEQYFGPGTRLTVT.

The V and J genes are TRBV25-1 and TRBJ2-2, with no clear D. V dropped 6 bases and J dropped 6 bases, with 11 bases sitting between them. CDR1 and CDR2 from the germline V gene are MGHDK and SYGVNS. This CDR3 is 13 amino acids long. CDR3 coding DNA: TGTGCCAGCAGAGGCCACCTGGCCGGGGAGCTGTTTTTT. It is translated as CASRGHLAGELFF. Using reference TRBV25-1 and TRBJ2-2 for the parts outside the CDR3, the full variable domain is EADIYQTPRYLVIGTGKKITLECSQTMGHDKMYWYQQDPGMELHLIHYSYGVNSTEKGDLSSESTVSRIRTEHFPLTLESARPSHTSQYLCASRGHLAGELFFGEGSRLTVL.

The rearrangement links TRBV7-2 to TRBJ2-6; TRBD1 agrees at 7 bases. From germline, CDR1 is SGHTA and CDR2 FQGNSA. The CDR3 sequence is 16 residues long. With 5 bases clipped from V and 0 bases from J, the junction kept 4 bases outside the gene matches. The CDR3 protein is CASSRGQTSGANVLTF. The CDR3 DNA reads as TGTGCCAGCAGCAGGGGACAGACCTCTGGGGCCAACGTCCTGACTTTC.

J is TRBJ2-1 and V is TRBV5-6; 7 bases are shared with TRBD1. The V gene's germline CDR1 is SGHDT and CDR2 YYEEEE. V lost 0 bases and J lost 3; bases outside the gene matches: 9. The CDR3 is made up of 17 amino acids. The CDR3 is CASSLVVGQLDYNEQFF. The CDR3 bases are TGTGCCAGCAGCTTGGTCGTGGGACAGCTAGACTACAATGAGCAGTTCTTC.

The chain employs TRBV27 and TRBJ2-3; 8 positions match TRBD2. From germline, CDR1 is MNHEY and CDR2 SMNVEV (reference sequence). V was clipped by 7 bases and J by 2 bases; unmatched bases: 2. The length of the CDR3 is 13 residues. CDR3 DNA sequence: TGTGCCAGCAAACTAGCGGCCACAGATACGCAGTATTTT. This gives the protein CASKLAATDTQYF.

In its sample, this clone was seen a few times. The J gene is TRBJ2-1, the V gene TRBV20-1, with TRBD2 as a possible D gene (5 bases). The ends were cut back, 2 bases at V and 9 bases at J, with 8 bases in the middle. The CDR3 has 11 amino acids. CDR1 and CDR2 from the germline V gene are DFQATT and SNEGSKA (reference sequence). CDR3 DNA: TGCAGTGCTAGACTAGCCGGTGAGCAGTTCTTC. It is translated as CSARLAGEQFF.

This chain links TRBV29-1 with TRBJ2-3; 9 nucleotides line up with TRBD1. The CDR3 has 14 amino acids. V dropped 2 bases and J dropped 3; count of bases not matched to a gene: 3. CDR1 is SQVTM, CDR2 ANQGSEA, per germline. The CDR3 DNA sequence: TGCAGCGTTGAACCGGGACAGGGTACAGATACGCAGTATTTT. Its protein is CSVEPGQGTDTQYF.

This clone was observed a few times. This chain uses TRBV29-1 with TRBJ2-7; TRBD1 aligns across 7 bases. Germline lookup yields CDR1 SQVTM and CDR2 ANQGSEA. This CDR3 contains 13 residues. J gave up 6 bases and V 3 bases, and 8 bases lay outside the gene matches. The CDR3: CSVDPGGTSEQYF. CDR3 coding DNA: TGCAGCGTTGATCCAGGGGGTACATCCGAGCAGTACTTC.

The rearrangement links TRBV18 to TRBJ1-5; D might be TRBD1 (5 bases). V was clipped by 3 bases and J by 4 bases, with 13 bases between them. Germline V gene sequence: CDR1 KGHSH, CDR2 LQKENI. The CDR3 is 15 residues long. The CDR3: CASSPMRGINQPQHF. CDR3 sequence (DNA): TGTGCCAGCTCACCGATGAGGGGAATTAATCAGCCCCAGCATTTT.

The rearrangement joins TRBV27 to TRBJ2-7; TRBD1 aligns across 7 bases. CDR1 is MNHEY, CDR2 SMNVEV, per germline (reference sequence). The trim removed 8 bases at V and 2 bases at J, leaving 12 bases unmatched. The CDR3 runs to 15 residues. The CDR3, as DNA: TGTGCCAGCGGGCCCGACAGGGAGAGGCCCTACGAGCAGTACTTC. It encodes CASGPDRERPYEQYF.

The sample holds a few counts of this clone. The V call is TRBV29-1, the J call TRBJ2-5; 7 bases agree with TRBD1. The assigned J gene may be wrong: the sequence end matches TRBJ2-7 better. Germline V gene data show CDR1 as SQVTM and CDR2 as ANQGSEA. This CDR3 spans 12 amino acids. Written as DNA, the CDR3 is TGCAGCGTACGACAGGGAACGGGCGAGCAGTACTTC. This sequence encodes CSVRQGTGEQYF.

This chain uses TRBV2 with TRBJ2-3, with D hard to call. The ends were cut back, 7 bases at V and 0 bases at J, with 11 bases in the middle. The CDR3 has 14 residues. Germline CDR1 is SNHLY and CDR2 is FYNNEI. The CDR3 sequence is CASTAIRSTDTQYF. The CDR3 DNA reads as TGTGCCAGCACGGCGATACGAAGCACAGATACGCAGTATTTT.

The chain combines TRBV2 with TRBJ1-2; the match to TRBD1 covers 8 bases. V lost 8 bases, J lost 14 bases, and 16 bases stayed unmatched. Germline lookup yields CDR1 SNHLY and CDR2 FYNNEI. This CDR3 contains 13 residues. In DNA form, the CDR3 reads TGTGCCAGCGCTCCGGACAGGGAGCAGCCAGAGACCTTC. It is translated as CASAPDREQPETF.

This clone was seen only a few times. The identical CDR3 is also encoded by other nucleotide sequences in the sample. The chain joins TRBV30 to TRBJ1-2; D gene uncertain. Trimming took 3 bases from V and 4 from J, leaving 6 bases between them. The CDR3 extends over 11 amino acids. Looked up from germline, CDR1 is GTSNPN and CDR2 is SVGIG (reference sequence). The CDR3 nucleotides are TGTGCCTGGAGCCCAGGCTATGGCTACACCTTC. It specifies CAWSPGYGYTF.

This clone occurred once. The J gene is TRBJ2-2, the V gene TRBV9; tentatively, D is TRBD1 (6 bases). Germline-derived CDR1 and CDR2 are SGDLS and YYNGEE. V dropped 4 bases and J dropped 4 bases, with 14 bases sitting between them. The CDR3 sequence is 15 residues long. The CDR3: CASSPLGAVTGELFF. The CDR3 nucleotides read TGTGCCAGCAGCCCATTGGGGGCGGTCACCGGGGAGCTGTTTTTT.